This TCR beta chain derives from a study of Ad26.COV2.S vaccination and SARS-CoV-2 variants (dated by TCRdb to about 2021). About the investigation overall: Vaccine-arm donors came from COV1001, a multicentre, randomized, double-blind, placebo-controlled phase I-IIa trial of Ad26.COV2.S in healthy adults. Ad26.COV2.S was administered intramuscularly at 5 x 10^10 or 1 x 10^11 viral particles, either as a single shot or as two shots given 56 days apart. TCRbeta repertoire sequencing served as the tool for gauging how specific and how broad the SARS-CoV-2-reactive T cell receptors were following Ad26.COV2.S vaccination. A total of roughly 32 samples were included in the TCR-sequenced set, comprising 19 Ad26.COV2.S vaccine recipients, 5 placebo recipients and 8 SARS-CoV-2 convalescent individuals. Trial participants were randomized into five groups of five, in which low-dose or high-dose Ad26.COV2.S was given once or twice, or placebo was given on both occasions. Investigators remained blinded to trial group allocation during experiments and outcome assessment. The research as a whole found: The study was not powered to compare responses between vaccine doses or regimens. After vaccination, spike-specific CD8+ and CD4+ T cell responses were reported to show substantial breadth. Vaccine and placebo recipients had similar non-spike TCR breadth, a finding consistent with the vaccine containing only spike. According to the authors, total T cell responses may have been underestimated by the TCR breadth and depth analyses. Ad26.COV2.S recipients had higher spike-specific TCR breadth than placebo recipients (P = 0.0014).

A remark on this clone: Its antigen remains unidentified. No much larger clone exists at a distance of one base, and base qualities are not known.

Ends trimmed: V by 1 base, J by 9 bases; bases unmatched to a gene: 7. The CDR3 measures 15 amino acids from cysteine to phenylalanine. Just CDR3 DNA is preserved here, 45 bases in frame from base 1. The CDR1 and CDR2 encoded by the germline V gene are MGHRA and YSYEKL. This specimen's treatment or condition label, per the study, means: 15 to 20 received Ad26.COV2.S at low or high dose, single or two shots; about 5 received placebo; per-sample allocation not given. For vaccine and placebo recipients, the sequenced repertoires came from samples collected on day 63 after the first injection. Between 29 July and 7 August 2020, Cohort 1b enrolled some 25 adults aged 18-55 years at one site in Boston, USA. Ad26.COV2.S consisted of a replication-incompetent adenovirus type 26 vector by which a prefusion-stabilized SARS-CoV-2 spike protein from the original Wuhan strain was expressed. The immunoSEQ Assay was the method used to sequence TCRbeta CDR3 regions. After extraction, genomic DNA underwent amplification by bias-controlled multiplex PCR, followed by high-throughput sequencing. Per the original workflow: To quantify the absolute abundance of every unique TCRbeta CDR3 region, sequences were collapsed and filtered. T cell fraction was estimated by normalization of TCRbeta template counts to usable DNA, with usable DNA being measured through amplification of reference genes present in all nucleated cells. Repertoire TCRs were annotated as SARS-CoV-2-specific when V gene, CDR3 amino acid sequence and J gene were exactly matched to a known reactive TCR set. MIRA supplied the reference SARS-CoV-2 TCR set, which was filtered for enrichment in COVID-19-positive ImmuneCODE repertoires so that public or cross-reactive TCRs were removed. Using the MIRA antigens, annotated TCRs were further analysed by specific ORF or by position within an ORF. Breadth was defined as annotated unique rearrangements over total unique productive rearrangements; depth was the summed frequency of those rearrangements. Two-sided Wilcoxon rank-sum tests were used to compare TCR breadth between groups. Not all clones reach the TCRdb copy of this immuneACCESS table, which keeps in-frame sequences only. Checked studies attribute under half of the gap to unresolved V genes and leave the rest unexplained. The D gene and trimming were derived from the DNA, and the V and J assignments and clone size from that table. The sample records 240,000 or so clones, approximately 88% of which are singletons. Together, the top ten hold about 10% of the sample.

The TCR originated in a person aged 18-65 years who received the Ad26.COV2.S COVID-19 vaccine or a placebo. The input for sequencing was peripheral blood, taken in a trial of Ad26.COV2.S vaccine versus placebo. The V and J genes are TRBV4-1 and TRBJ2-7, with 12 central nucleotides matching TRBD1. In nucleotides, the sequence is TGCGCCAGCAGCCAAGCCGGGACAGGGGGCGACGGGCAGTACTTC. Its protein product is CASSQAGTGGDGQYF.